This is a list of T cell receptor beta chains from one sample in a study of cytomegalovirus exposure and HLA in healthy donors. Only in-frame clones appear in the TCRdb table, and some are missing; sequencing was by immunoSEQ multiplex PCR. The sample gives about 150,000 clones, 74% of which show up once; 4.3% is in the top ten. Input material: PBMCs. These TCRs come from a man aged 18 to 35 in good health and CMV-seropositive. Both conserved end residues are part of each CDR3. The D gene is left open where the match is weak. For some rows the clone size is stated as once, few or many, or as a class when expanded; others skip it.

TRBJ1-4,.,TRBV11-2,TRBD1,TGTGCCAGCAGCTTCGGGACAGGGATTAATGAAAAACTGTTTTTT,CASSFGTGINEKLFF
TRBJ1-5,.,TRBV7-3,.,TGTGCCAGCAGCTTAGGGGCCAATCAGCCCCAGCATTTT,CASSLGANQPQHF
TRBJ2-7,.,TRBV5-6,TRBD2,TGTGCCAGCAGCCTCGGGACTAGCGGGAGATACTACGAGCAGTACTTC,CASSLGTSGRYYEQYF
TRBJ1-2,.,TRBV28,.,TGTGCCAGCAGTTTATGGGGGCGAGGAACCGGCTACACCTTC,CASSLWGRGTGYTF
TRBJ2-5,.,TRBV30,TRBD2,TGTGCCTGGAGTGTTGGCGGGAGCGGCGAGACCCAGTACTTC,CAWSVGGSGETQYF
TRBJ2-3,once,TRBV29-1,TRBD2,TGCAGCGTTGCTAGCGGGGCGGGCACAGATACGCAGTATTTT,CSVASGAGTDTQYF
TRBJ2-7,.,TRBV19,.,TGTGCCAGTAGTGACCCGGGACTCCGCTACGAGCAGTACTTC,CASSDPGLRYEQYF
TRBJ2-3,.,TRBV5-4,TRBD2,TGTGCCAGCAGCTGGGGATCGACTAGCGGGATAGGCACAGATACGCAGTATTTT,CASSWGSTSGIGTDTQYF
TRBJ1-3,.,TRBV6-6,.,TGTGCAGTTAATCAGGAGGGACCGATCTCTGGAAACACCATATATTTT,CAVNQEGPISGNTIYF
TRBJ1-1,.,TRBV2,TRBD1,TGTGCCAGCAGTGAAAGGGGACAGGGCTACGGAGGCACTGAAGCTTTCTTT,CASSERGQGYGGTEAFF
TRBJ1-6,.,TRBV7-9,.,TGTGCCAGCAGCTCAGAGGGTGGTTCACCCCTCCACTTT,CASSSEGGSPLHF
TRBJ2-5,.,TRBV7-9,.,TGTGCCAGCAGCTCCCTATTTACTGAAGAGACCCAGTACTTC,CASSSLFTEETQYF
TRBJ1-2,.,TRBV7-9,TRBD1,TGTGCCAGCAGCAGAAACAGGGGTGAGGAATATGGCTACACCTTC,CASSRNRGEEYGYTF
TRBJ2-2,.,TRBV19,.,TGTGCCAGTAGTATTAGTAGCGTTTACACCGGGGAGCTGTTTTTT,CASSISSVYTGELFF